This note documents a single TCR beta chain sequence. The ends were cut back, 5 bases at V and 2 bases at J, with 16 bases in the middle. From germline, CDR1 is MNHEY and CDR2 SMNVEV (reference sequence). The CDR3 contains 15 residues. This sample was taken from a study of blood T cell repertoires in COVID-19. Using immunoSEQ multiplex PCR, the repertoire was profiled, and TCRdb retains in-frame clones only, with some absent. The sample carries some 150,000 clones, around 84% recorded once. Sample: peripheral blood. This TCR came from a human donor in a cohort sampled during active COVID-19. The V and J genes are TRBV27 and TRBJ2-7; D may be TRBD1 (6 bases). DNA for the CDR3: TGTGCCAGCAGTCTCATCGGACAGACAGCCTACGAGCAGTACTTC. Amino acid sequence: CASSLIGQTAYEQYF.